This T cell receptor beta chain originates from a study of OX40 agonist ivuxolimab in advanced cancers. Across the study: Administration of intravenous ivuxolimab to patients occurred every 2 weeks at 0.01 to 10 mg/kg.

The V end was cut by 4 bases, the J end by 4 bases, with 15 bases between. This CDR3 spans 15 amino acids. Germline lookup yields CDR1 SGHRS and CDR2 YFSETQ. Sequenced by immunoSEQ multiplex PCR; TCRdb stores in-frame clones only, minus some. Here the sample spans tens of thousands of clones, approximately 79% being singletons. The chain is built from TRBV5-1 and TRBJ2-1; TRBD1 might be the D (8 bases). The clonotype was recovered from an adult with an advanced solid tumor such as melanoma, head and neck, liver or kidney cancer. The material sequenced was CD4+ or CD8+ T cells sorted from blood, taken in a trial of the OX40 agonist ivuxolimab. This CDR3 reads CASSRGQGGYNEQFF. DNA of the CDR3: TGCGCCAGCAGCAGAGGACAGGGAGGGTACAATGAGCAGTTCTTC.